One and the same sample provided the 26 T cell receptor beta chains below, sequenced in a study of T cell responses to AZD1222 COVID-19 vaccine. Assay used: immunoSEQ multiplex PCR; TCRdb lists only in-frame clones, some missing. This table has some 140,000 clones, about 91% appearing once. Sequencing used peripheral blood, obtained on day 0 of AZD1222 vaccination. These receptors originate from an adult in good health.

The chain couples TRBV5-1 to TRBJ2-5, with 10 bases aligning to TRBD2. The CDR3 is 16 residues long. Per the germline V gene, CDR1 is SGHRS and CDR2 is YFSETQ. V lost 2 bases, J lost 0 bases, and 4 bases stayed unmatched. The DNA of the CDR3 is TGCGCCAGCAGCTTCGATAGCGGGGGGCACCAAGAGACCCAGTACTTC. It is translated as CASSFDSGGHQETQYF.

The chain combines TRBV24-1 with TRBJ2-3; 9 positions match TRBD1. Germline V gene sequence: CDR1 KGHDR, CDR2 SFDVKD. The junction had 2 bases not matched to a gene; V was cut back by 3 bases and J by 5 bases. The CDR3 totals 14 residues. The CDR3 sequence is CATSDTGGQDTQYF. CDR3 nucleotide sequence: TGTGCCACCAGTGATACAGGGGGCCAAGATACGCAGTATTTT.

The chain uses TRBV5-1 and TRBJ2-7; TRBD1 aligns across 11 bases. Germline values: CDR1 SGHRS, CDR2 YFSETQ. The CDR3 consists of 14 residues. J was trimmed by 4 bases and V by 3 bases; bases with no gene match: 3. CDR3 DNA sequence: TGCGCCAGCAGCTGGACAGGGGGCCTTTACGAGCAGTACTTC. Translation gives CASSWTGGLYEQYF.

The J gene is TRBJ1-4, the V gene TRBV29-1, with 12 bases matching TRBD1. The germline V gene encodes CDR1 SQVTM and CDR2 ANQGSEA. The CDR3 is 16 residues long. Losses at the gene ends were 4 bases for V and 7 bases for J; bases not matched to a gene: 10. The CDR3 is CSVGTGTGGGGEKLFF. The CDR3 nucleotides read TGCAGCGTTGGGACCGGGACAGGGGGCGGGGGTGAAAAACTGTTTTTT.

V gene TRBV2 combines with J gene TRBJ1-6, with D possibly matching TRBD1 (5 bases). This CDR3 spans 17 amino acids. The ends were cut back, 7 bases at V and 7 bases at J, with 23 bases in the middle. The germline gives CDR1 SNHLY, CDR2 FYNNEI. CDR3 nucleotide sequence: TGTGCCAGCAAATGGCGAGGGTTACGGGACGGAAATTCACCCCTCCACTTT. Translated: CASKWRGLRDGNSPLHF. Based on the CDR3 plus reference TRBV2 and TRBJ1-6, the full variable domain is EPEVTQTPSHQVTQMGQEVILRCVPISNHLYFYWYRQILGQKVEFLVSFYNNEISEKSEIFDDQFSVERPDGSNFTLKIRSTKLEDSAMYFCASKWRGLRDGNSPLHFGNGTRLTVT.

The chain recombines TRBV3-1 (or the pseudogene TRBV3-2) with TRBJ2-3; D perhaps matches TRBD2 (6 bases). The V and J ends lost 10 bases and 6 bases respectively, with 11 bases between them. This CDR3 contains 11 residues. Germline V gene data show CDR1 as LGHDT and CDR2 as YNNKEL (reference sequence). CDR3 sequence: CATSRGDTQYF. In nucleotides, the CDR3 is TGTGCCACCTCCCGGGGGGATACGCAGTATTTT.

This chain uses TRBV28 with TRBJ1-4, with D perhaps matching TRBD1 (6 bases). Germline V gene sequence: CDR1 MDHEN, CDR2 SYDVKM. This CDR3 is 18 amino acids long. The V and J ends lost 7 bases and 3 bases respectively, with 24 bases between them. The CDR3 loop reads CASTPGQGKSWANEKLFF. In nucleotides, the CDR3 is TGTGCCAGCACCCCGGGACAAGGGAAGAGTTGGGCTAATGAAAAACTGTTTTTT.

This chain joins TRBV7-2 and TRBJ1-1; TRBD1 might be the D (5 bases). This CDR3 has 15 amino acids. Trimming left V 5 bases short and J 4 bases short, with 17 bases between. Per the germline V gene, CDR1 is SGHTA and CDR2 is FQGNSA. The CDR3 spells CASSKGWGRGTEAFF. CDR3 coding DNA: TGTGCCAGCAGCAAGGGGTGGGGCCGAGGCACTGAAGCTTTCTTT.

Only a few counts were recorded for this clone. The genes are TRBV9 and TRBJ1-3, with TRBD1 as a possible D gene (5 bases). V was clipped by 4 bases and J by 0 bases, with 14 bases between them. The CDR3 length is 16 residues. Germline V lookup: CDR1 SGDLS, CDR2 YYNGEE. The DNA of the CDR3 is TGTGCCAGCAGCCCCGCCTCAGGGAGCTCTGGAAACACCATATATTTT. It encodes CASSPASGSSGNTIYF.

The chain has TRBV5-5 and TRBJ1-5; D is perhaps TRBD1 (6 bases). Between the trimmed V and J ends, which lost 4 bases and 3 bases, there was a span of 14 bases. Looked up from germline, CDR1 is SGHKS and CDR2 is YYEKEE (reference sequence). This CDR3 is 15 amino acids long. The CDR3 loop reads CASSPVGGINQPQHF. CDR3 nucleotide sequence: TGTGCCAGCAGCCCAGTAGGGGGAATCAATCAGCCCCAGCATTTT. The full variable domain, its missing parts supplied by reference TRBV5-5 and TRBJ1-5, is DAGVTQSPTHLIKTRGQQVTLRCSPISGHKSVSWYQQVLGQGPQFIFQYYEKEERGRGNFPDRFSARQFPNYSSELNVNALLLGDSALYLCASSPVGGINQPQHFGDGTRLSIL.

This chain uses TRBV6-6 with TRBJ1-1; D may be TRBD1 (5 bases). This CDR3 spans 13 amino acids. V dropped 7 bases and J dropped 5 bases, with 14 bases sitting between them. Germline V lookup: CDR1 MNHNY, CDR2 SVGAGI (reference sequence). CDR3 amino acids: CASITGGRTEAFF. CDR3 nucleotides: TGTGCCAGCATCACGGGGGGACGGACTGAAGCTTTCTTT.

This clone was found once. CDR3 in DNA: TGTGCCAGCAGTGCCCCGGGGGGTGTGAACACTGAAGCTTTCTTT. Amino acids: CASSAPGGVNTEAFF. The chain joins TRBV28 to TRBJ1-1; the D gene is possibly TRBD1 (5 bases). Trimming took off 5 bases at V and 0 bases at J, with 13 bases between the two ends. The CDR3 consists of 15 residues. Germline V gives CDR1 MDHEN, CDR2 SYDVKM.

V usage is TRBV18 and J usage is TRBJ2-1; the match to TRBD2 covers 8 bases. Trimming cost V 2 bases and J 1 base; bases outside gene matches: 4. The CDR3 loop spans 16 amino acids. CDR1 is KGHSH, CDR2 LQKENI, per germline. The CDR3 protein is CASSPGTSGSYNEQFF. The CDR3 nucleotides read TGTGCCAGCTCACCAGGGACTAGTGGTTCCTACAATGAGCAGTTCTTC.

J is TRBJ2-7 and V is TRBV18; D tentatively fits TRBD1 or TRBD2 (5 bases each). Germline assignment: CDR1 KGHSH and CDR2 LQKENI. Between the trimmed V and J ends, which lost 4 bases and 4 bases, there was a span of 8 bases. This CDR3 contains 12 residues. Here the CDR3 DNA reads TGTGCCAGCTCACTTGGGGGATACGAGCAGTACTTC. It encodes CASSLGGYEQYF.

Points on this clone: At one of its ends the junction is not consistent with the germline gene, which may arise from a read error. The chain recombines TRBV27 with TRBJ2-7; D may be TRBD1 (5 bases). The CDR3 runs to 15 residues. Per germline, CDR1 MNHEY and CDR2 SMNVEV (reference sequence). The CDR3 bases are TGTGCCAGCAGTATATCCGAGCCCAGGGTCTACGAGCAGTACTTC. Its translation: CASSISEPRVYEQYF.

V is TRBV9 and J is TRBJ1-5, with TRBD1 identical over 9 bases. Germline CDR1 and CDR2: SGDLS and YYNGEE. The CDR3 extends over 14 amino acids. The J segment lost 7 bases and the V segment lost 4 bases, leaving 6 bases of the junction unmatched. The CDR3 here is CASSSQGAPQPQHF. The CDR3 bases are TGTGCCAGCAGCTCACAGGGGGCCCCCCAGCCCCAGCATTTT.

The chain combines TRBV4-3 with TRBJ1-5, with D possibly TRBD1 on 6 matching bases. V lost 1 base to trimming and J lost 9 bases, with 13 bases between them. Germline V CDR1 and CDR2: LGHNA, YSLEER. The CDR3 has 14 amino acids. CDR3 nucleotides: TGCGCCAGCAGCCAAGTTGTAGGGGGGGGGCCCCAGCATTTT. Translated, it gives CASSQVVGGGPQHF.

The CDR3 DNA is TGTGCCAGTAGTGGGGGACAGTACAATCAGCCCCAGCATTTT. It is translated as CASSGGQYNQPQHF. This chain joins TRBV19 and TRBJ1-5; TRBD1 matches at 7 bases. Germline V gene data show CDR1 as LNHDA and CDR2 as SQIVND (reference sequence). The length of the CDR3 is 14 residues. Trimming removed 5 bases from V and 3 bases from J; junction bases left unmatched: 4.

This clone was detected only a few times. The rearrangement joins TRBV2 to TRBJ2-5; D is perhaps TRBD1 (6 bases). Trimming took off 2 bases at V and 3 bases at J, with 13 bases between the two ends. In germline, CDR1 is SNHLY, CDR2 FYNNEI. The CDR3 runs 15 residues. CDR3 nucleotides: TGTGCCAGCAGTGAACTACAGGGTACGAAAGAGACCCAGTACTTC. Protein product: CASSELQGTKETQYF.

This chain links TRBV18 with TRBJ1-1; 8 positions match TRBD1. Germline trimming cut 4 bases from V and 3 bases from J; bases unmatched to any gene: 7. Germline assignment: CDR1 KGHSH and CDR2 LQKENI. The CDR3 is made up of 15 amino acids. The CDR3, as DNA: TGTGCCAGCTCACGAGGGACAGGCGGTGACACTGAAGCTTTCTTT. It codes for CASSRGTGGDTEAFF. Looking up the rest from reference TRBV18 and TRBJ1-1 gives the full variable domain: NAGVMQNPRHLVRRRGQEARLRCSPMKGHSHVYWYRQLPEEGLKFMVYLQKENIIDESGMPKERFSAEFPKEGPSILRIQQVVRGDSAAYFCASSRGTGGDTEAFFGQGTRLTVV.

The chain joins TRBV25-1 to TRBJ1-2; TRBD1 aligns across 10 bases. The V segment lost 4 bases and the J segment 8 bases; nucleotides outside the gene matches: 10. CDR3 size: 15 residues. The V gene's germline CDR1 is MGHDK and CDR2 SYGVNS. The CDR3, as DNA: TGTGCCAGCAGTGTTCCGGGACAGGGGTATGGCGGCTACACCTTC. It specifies CASSVPGQGYGGYTF.

The chain uses TRBV19 and TRBJ2-3, with D perhaps being TRBD1 or TRBD2 (6 bases each). The CDR3 length is 15 residues. Germline lookup yields CDR1 LNHDA and CDR2 SQIVND (reference sequence). The germline V and J ends were trimmed by 5 bases and 5 bases, with 17 bases remaining between them. Written as DNA, the CDR3 is TGTGCCAGTAGTCCACCGGGGGCCGCCGGAGATACGCAGTATTTT. Its translation is CASSPPGAAGDTQYF.

The rearrangement joins TRBV7-9 to TRBJ1-3; 7 bases are shared with TRBD1. Germline CDR1 and CDR2: SEHNR and FQNEAQ (reference sequence). The CDR3 sequence is 17 residues long. V trimming: 1 base; J trimming: 0 bases; junction bases outside the gene matches: 6. The CDR3 DNA sequence: TGTGCCAGCAGCTTAGGGGGAGGGGGCTCCTCTGGAAACACCATATATTTT. Protein sequence: CASSLGGGGSSGNTIYF.

The V gene is TRBV18, the J gene TRBJ2-3, with 11 bases identical to TRBD2. V lost 5 bases, J lost 3 bases, and 7 bases stayed unmatched. This CDR3 spans 16 amino acids. Germline values: CDR1 KGHSH, CDR2 LQKENI. The CDR3 sequence is CASSTLAGGFTDTQYF. For the CDR3, the DNA is TGTGCCAGCTCAACTCTAGCGGGGGGATTTACAGATACGCAGTATTTT.

The chain recombines TRBV2 with TRBJ1-3, with D tentatively TRBD1 (6 bases). Germline CDR1 is SNHLY and CDR2 is FYNNEI. V shed 4 bases and J shed 8 bases, with 9 bases lying between them. The CDR3 has 12 amino acids. The CDR3 DNA follows: TGTGCCAGCAGTGCAGGGGCCGACACCATATATTTT. This translates into CASSAGADTIYF.

The table lists this clone with a few counts. The chain couples TRBV7-6 to TRBJ2-3; D is unclear. V dropped 1 base and J dropped 5 bases, with 19 bases sitting between them. Germline-derived CDR1 and CDR2 are SGHVS and FNYEAQ. The CDR3 has 17 amino acids. The CDR3 reads CASSLDTGWAIGDTQYF. The CDR3 bases are TGTGCCAGCAGCTTAGATACTGGTTGGGCGATCGGAGATACGCAGTATTTT.